These 18 T cell receptor beta chains were all obtained from the same sample, sequenced in a study of T cells expressing NK-cell markers. TCRdb re-called the 5' RACE reads and catalogs CDR3 proteins one per entry, DNA excluded. Recorded for this sample: 300,000 to 500,000 distinct CDR3 sequences. The specimen sequenced was blood T cells: a sorted CD56 or NKG2C T cell subset, CD4+ or CD8+ T cells, or bulk PBMC T cells (not recorded which). These receptors originate from a woman aged 45-65 years in good health.

The J gene is TRBJ2-1, the V gene TRBV3-1; there is no DNA to check the TCRdb D call of TRBD2. From germline, CDR1 is LGHDT and CDR2 YNNKEL (reference sequence). There are 19 residues in the CDR3. The CDR3 reads CASSQDHLAGGYSYNEQFF.

V usage is TRBV6-5 and J usage is TRBJ2-5; TCRdb's assignment of TRBD1 cannot be checked, as there is no DNA. The CDR3 consists of 13 residues. Germline values: CDR1 MNHEY, CDR2 SVGAGI. This chain's CDR3 is CASSKTGWETQYF.

The J gene is TRBJ1-1, the V gene TRBV5-1; TCRdb proposes TRBD1, but this gene call is untestable without DNA. The germline gives CDR1 SGHRS, CDR2 YFSETQ. This CDR3 spans 15 amino acids. CDR3 region: CASSLGDSASAEAFF.

This sequence joins TRBV5-1 and TRBJ1-5. The germline V gene has CDR1 SGHRS and CDR2 YFSETQ. This CDR3 is built from 13 residues. CDR3 in amino acids: CASSLRGNQPQHF.

The chain employs TRBV5-1 and TRBJ1-1; TCRdb names TRBD1, which stays unverified in the absence of DNA. Germline CDR1 and CDR2: SGHRS and YFSETQ. The CDR3 sequence is 15 residues long. The CDR3 loop is CASSLGGQSNTEAFF.

The chain carries TRBV30 and TRBJ2-7; checking the TCRdb D call of TRBD2 is not possible without DNA. The CDR3 length is 14 residues. In germline, CDR1 is GTSNPN, CDR2 SVGIG (reference sequence). CDR3: CAWSVRRGQDEQYF.

The chain's CDR3 is CASSGAGRELFF. This chain links TRBV12-3 or TRBV12-4 with TRBJ2-2; TCRdb's D call, TRBD1, is unchecked because there is no DNA. The CDR3 spans 12 residues.

The CDR3 protein is CASTFDRGGKSEKLFF. The chain is built from TRBV2 and TRBJ1-4; absent DNA, TCRdb's TRBD1 call cannot be checked. Germline-derived CDR1 and CDR2 are SNHLY and FYNNEI. CDR3 length equals 16 residues. The full variable domain, in which reference TRBV2 and TRBJ1-4 provide the parts outside the CDR3, is EPEVTQTPSHQVTQMGQEVILRCVPISNHLYFYWYRQILGQKVEFLVSFYNNEISEKSEIFDDQFSVERPDGSNFTLKIRSTKLEDSAMYFCASTFDRGGKSEKLFFGSGTQLSVL.

The V gene is TRBV12-3 or TRBV12-4, the J gene TRBJ2-7; without DNA, the TCRdb call of TRBD1 cannot be checked. This CDR3 region has 14 residues. This CDR3 is CASTLSGTGFEQYF.

CDR3 in amino acids: CASSYAGKETQYF. The chain combines TRBV7-9 with TRBJ2-5; TCRdb selects TRBD1, and the lack of DNA leaves this call unchecked. There are 13 residues in the CDR3. Germline-derived CDR1 and CDR2 are SEHNR and FQNEAQ (reference sequence).

The rearrangement uses TRBV2 and TRBJ2-2; TCRdb's D gene call, TRBD2, goes unchecked for lack of DNA. In germline, CDR1 is SNHLY, CDR2 FYNNEI. The CDR3 has 16 amino acids. The CDR3 loop is CASSGREGFGTGELFF. The full variable domain, rest sourced from reference TRBV2 and TRBJ2-2, is EPEVTQTPSHQVTQMGQEVILRCVPISNHLYFYWYRQILGQKVEFLVSFYNNEISEKSEIFDDQFSVERPDGSNFTLKIRSTKLEDSAMYFCASSGREGFGTGELFFGEGSRLTVL.

This sequence joins TRBV30 and TRBJ2-1; the D call of TRBD2 rests on TCRdb alone, since no DNA is present to check it. The germline V gene has CDR1 GTSNPN and CDR2 SVGIG (reference sequence). CDR3 length equals 17 residues. CDR3 residues: CAWTASHSGLDLNEQFF.

J is TRBJ2-5 and V is TRBV11-3. The length of the CDR3 is 15 residues. Germline CDR1 and CDR2: SGHNT and YENEEA. The CDR3 sequence is CASSFYGVDIETQYF.

The gene calls are TRBV7-3 and TRBJ1-1; there is no DNA to check the TCRdb D call of TRBD1. Germline V gives CDR1 SGHTA, CDR2 FQGTGA. CDR3 length: 13 amino acids. CDR3 sequence reads: CASSSRVRGEAFF.

The chain links TRBV5-1 to TRBJ2-1; TCRdb indicates TRBD2, and absent DNA this call remains unverified. Germline V gene data show CDR1 as SGHRS and CDR2 as YFSETQ. The CDR3 contains 18 residues. The chain's CDR3 is CASSPRVASGTSYNEQFF.

The J gene is TRBJ1-5, the V gene TRBV20-1; TCRdb calls TRBD1, which cannot be checked without DNA. This CDR3 spans 16 amino acids. CDR1 is DFQATT, CDR2 SNEGSKA, per germline (reference sequence). The CDR3 loop is CSARAQGAPQWQPQHF.

V is TRBV5-1 and J is TRBJ2-1; the TRBD2 assignment by TCRdb is unverifiable without DNA. Germline V CDR1 and CDR2: SGHRS, YFSETQ. The CDR3 totals 15 residues. CDR3 loop: CASSLAGLNLNEQFF.

This chain joins TRBV7-8 and TRBJ1-1. The CDR3 is 14 amino acids. CDR1 is SGHVS and CDR2 is FQNEAQ in the germline V gene. The CDR3 is CASSPKVVNTEAFF.